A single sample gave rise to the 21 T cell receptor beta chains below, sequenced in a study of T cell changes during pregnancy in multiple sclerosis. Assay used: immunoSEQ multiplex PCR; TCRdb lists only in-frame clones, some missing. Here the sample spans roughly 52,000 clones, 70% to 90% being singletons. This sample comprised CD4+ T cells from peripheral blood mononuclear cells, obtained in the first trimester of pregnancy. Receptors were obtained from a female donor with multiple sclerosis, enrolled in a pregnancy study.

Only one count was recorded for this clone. In nucleotides, the CDR3 is TGTGCCAGCAAAGGGTACGGGGAAGGCACAGATACGCAGTATTTT. Translating it yields CASKGYGEGTDTQYF. This chain links TRBV6-5 with TRBJ2-3, with D perhaps TRBD2 (5 bases). The V gene's germline CDR1 is MNHEY and CDR2 SVGAGI. Trimming pared 7 bases from V and 1 base from J, leaving 15 bases between. This CDR3 contains 15 residues.

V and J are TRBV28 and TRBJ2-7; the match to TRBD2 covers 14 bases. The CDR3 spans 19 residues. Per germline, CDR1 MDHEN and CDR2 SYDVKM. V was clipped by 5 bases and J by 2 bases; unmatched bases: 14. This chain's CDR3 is CASSPTSWTSGRRTYEQYF. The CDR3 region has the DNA TGTGCCAGCAGTCCCACCAGCTGGACTAGCGGGAGGCGTACCTACGAGCAGTACTTC.

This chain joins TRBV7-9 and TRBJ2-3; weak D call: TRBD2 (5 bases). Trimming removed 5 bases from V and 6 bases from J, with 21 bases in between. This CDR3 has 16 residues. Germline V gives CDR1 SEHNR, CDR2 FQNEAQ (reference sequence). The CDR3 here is CASSHSRDHQTDTQYF. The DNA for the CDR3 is TGTGCCAGCAGCCATAGCCGGGATCACCAGACGGATACGCAGTATTTT. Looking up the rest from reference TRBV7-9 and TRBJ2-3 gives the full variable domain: DTGVSQNPRHKITKRGQNVTFRCDPISEHNRLYWYRQTLGQGPEFLTYFQNEAQLEKSRLLSDRFSAERPKGSFSTLEIQRTEQGDSAMYLCASSHSRDHQTDTQYFGPGTRLTVL.

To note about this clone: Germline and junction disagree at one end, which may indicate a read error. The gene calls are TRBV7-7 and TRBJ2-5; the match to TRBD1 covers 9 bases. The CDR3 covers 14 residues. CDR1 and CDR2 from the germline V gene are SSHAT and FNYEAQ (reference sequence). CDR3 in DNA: TGTGCTAGCAGTGAACAGGGGGCTCGAGAGACCCAGTACTTC. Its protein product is CASSEQGARETQYF.

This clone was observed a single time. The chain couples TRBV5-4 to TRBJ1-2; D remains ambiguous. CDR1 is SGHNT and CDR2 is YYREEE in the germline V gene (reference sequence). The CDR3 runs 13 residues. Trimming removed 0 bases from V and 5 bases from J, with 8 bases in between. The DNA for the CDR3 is TGTGCCAGCAGCTTGGAAGAGGAGTATGGCTACACCTTC. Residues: CASSLEEEYGYTF.

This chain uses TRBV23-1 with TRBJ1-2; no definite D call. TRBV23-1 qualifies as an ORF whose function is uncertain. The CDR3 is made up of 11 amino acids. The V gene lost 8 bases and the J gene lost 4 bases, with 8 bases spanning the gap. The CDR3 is CASPYSYGYTF. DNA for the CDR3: TGCGCCAGCCCTTACAGCTATGGCTACACCTTC.

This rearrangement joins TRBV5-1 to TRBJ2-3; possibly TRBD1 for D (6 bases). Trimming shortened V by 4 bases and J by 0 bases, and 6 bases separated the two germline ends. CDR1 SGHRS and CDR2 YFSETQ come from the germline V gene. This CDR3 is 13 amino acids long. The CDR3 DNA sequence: TGCGCCAGCAGCGGGACAAGCACAGATACGCAGTATTTT. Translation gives CASSGTSTDTQYF.

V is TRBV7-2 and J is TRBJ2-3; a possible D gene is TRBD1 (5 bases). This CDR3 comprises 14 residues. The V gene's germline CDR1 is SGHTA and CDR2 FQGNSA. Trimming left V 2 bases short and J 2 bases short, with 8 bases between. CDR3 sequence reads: CASSLKGITDTQYF. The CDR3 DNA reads TGTGCCAGCAGCTTAAAGGGGATCACAGATACGCAGTATTTT.

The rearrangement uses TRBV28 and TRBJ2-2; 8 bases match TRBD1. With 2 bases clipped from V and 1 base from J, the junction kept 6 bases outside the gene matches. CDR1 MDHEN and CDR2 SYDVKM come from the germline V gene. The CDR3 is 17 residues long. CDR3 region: CASSLVTGTGNTGELFF. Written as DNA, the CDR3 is TGTGCCAGCAGTTTAGTTACCGGGACAGGGAACACCGGGGAGCTGTTTTTT.

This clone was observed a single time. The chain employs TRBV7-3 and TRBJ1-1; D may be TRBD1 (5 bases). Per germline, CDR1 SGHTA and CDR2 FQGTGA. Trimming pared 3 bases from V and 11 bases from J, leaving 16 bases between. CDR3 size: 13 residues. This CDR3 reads CASSLSPTGNAFF. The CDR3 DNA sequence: TGTGCCAGCAGCTTGTCCCCTACAGGAAACGCTTTCTTT.

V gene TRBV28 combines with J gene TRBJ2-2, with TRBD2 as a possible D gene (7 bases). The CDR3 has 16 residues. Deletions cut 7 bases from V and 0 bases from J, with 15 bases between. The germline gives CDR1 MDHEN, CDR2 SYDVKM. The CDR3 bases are TGTGCCAGCAAGGGGGGAGGGCGCGCGAACACCGGGGAGCTGTTTTTT. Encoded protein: CASKGGGRANTGELFF.

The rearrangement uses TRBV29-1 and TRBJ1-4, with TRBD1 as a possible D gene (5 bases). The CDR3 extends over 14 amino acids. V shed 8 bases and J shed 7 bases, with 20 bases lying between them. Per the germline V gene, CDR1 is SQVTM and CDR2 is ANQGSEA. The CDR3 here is CSSSTGGVPEKLFF. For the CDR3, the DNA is TGCAGCTCCTCCACGGGGGGGGTTCCTGAAAAACTGTTTTTT.

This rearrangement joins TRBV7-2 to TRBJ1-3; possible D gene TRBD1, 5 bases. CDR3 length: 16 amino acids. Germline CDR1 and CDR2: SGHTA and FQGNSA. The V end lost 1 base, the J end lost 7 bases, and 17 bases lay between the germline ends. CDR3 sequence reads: CASSLVSAAGRNTIYF. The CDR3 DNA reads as TGTGCCAGCAGCTTAGTTTCAGCCGCAGGGAGGAACACCATATATTTT. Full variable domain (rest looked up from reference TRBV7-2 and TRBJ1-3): GAGVSQSPSNKVTEKGKDVELRCDPISGHTALYWYRQSLGQGLEFLIYFQGNSAPDKSGLPSDRFSAERTGGSVSTLTIQRTQQEDSAVYLCASSLVSAAGRNTIYFGEGSWLTVV.

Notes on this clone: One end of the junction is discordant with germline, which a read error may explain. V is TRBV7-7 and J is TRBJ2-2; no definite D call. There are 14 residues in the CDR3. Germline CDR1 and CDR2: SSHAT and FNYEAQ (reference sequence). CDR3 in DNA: TGTGCTAGCAGCTTATTACAATCCACCGGGGAGCTGTTTTTT. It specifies CASSLLQSTGELFF. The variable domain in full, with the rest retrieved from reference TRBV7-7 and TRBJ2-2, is GAGVSQSPRYKVTKRGQDVTLRCDPISSHATLYWYQQALGQGPEFLTYFNYEAQPDKSGLPSDRFSAERPEGSISTLTIQRTEQRDSAMYRCASSLLQSTGELFFGEGSRLTVL.

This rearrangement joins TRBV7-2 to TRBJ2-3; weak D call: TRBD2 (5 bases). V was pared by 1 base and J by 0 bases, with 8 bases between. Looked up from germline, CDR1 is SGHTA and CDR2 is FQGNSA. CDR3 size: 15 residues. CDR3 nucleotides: TGTGCCAGCAGCTTAGGCGGGTTCAGCACAGATACGCAGTATTTT. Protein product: CASSLGGFSTDTQYF. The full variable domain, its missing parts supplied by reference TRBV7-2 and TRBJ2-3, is GAGVSQSPSNKVTEKGKDVELRCDPISGHTALYWYRQSLGQGLEFLIYFQGNSAPDKSGLPSDRFSAERTGGSVSTLTIQRTQQEDSAVYLCASSLGGFSTDTQYFGPGTRLTVL.

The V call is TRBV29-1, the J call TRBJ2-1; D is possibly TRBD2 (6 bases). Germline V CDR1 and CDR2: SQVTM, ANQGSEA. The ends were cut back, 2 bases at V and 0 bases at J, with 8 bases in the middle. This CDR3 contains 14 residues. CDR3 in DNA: TGCAGCGTTGAACGGGAGAGCTCCTACAATGAGCAGTTCTTC. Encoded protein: CSVERESSYNEQFF.

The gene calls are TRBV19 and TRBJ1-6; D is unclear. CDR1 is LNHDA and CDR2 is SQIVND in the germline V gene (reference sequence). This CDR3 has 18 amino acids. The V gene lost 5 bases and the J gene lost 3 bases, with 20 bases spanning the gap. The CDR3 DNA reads TGTGCCAGTAGTCTATCACCGCACTTGGAGGGCTATAATTCACCCCTCCACTTT. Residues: CASSLSPHLEGYNSPLHF.

Here the CDR3 DNA reads TGTGCCAGCTCACTTTATCGGGACACTTCAGGTGAGCAGTTCTTC. This encodes CASSLYRDTSGEQFF. The chain recombines TRBV18 with TRBJ2-1, with D possibly being TRBD1 (6 bases). Per germline, CDR1 KGHSH and CDR2 LQKENI. The CDR3 consists of 15 residues. Trimming stripped 4 bases from V and 9 bases from J, with 19 bases between. Together with reference TRBV18 and TRBJ2-1, the CDR3 gives the full variable domain: NAGVMQNPRHLVRRRGQEARLRCSPMKGHSHVYWYRQLPEEGLKFMVYLQKENIIDESGMPKERFSAEFPKEGPSILRIQQVVRGDSAAYFCASSLYRDTSGEQFFGPGTRLTVL.

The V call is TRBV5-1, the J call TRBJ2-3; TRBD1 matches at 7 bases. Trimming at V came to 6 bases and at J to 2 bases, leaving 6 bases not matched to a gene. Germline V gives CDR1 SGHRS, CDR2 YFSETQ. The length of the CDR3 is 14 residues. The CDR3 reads CASKGDRITDTQYF. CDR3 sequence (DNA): TGCGCCAGCAAAGGGGACAGAATCACAGATACGCAGTATTTT.

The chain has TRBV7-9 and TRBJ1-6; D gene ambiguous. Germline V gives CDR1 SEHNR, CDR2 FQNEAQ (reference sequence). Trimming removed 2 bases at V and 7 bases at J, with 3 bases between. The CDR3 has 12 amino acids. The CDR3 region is CASSLQNSPLHF. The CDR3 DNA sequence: TGTGCCAGCAGCTTACAGAATTCACCCCTCCACTTT. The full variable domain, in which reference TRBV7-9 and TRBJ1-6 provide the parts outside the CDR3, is DTGVSQNPRHKITKRGQNVTFRCDPISEHNRLYWYRQTLGQGPEFLTYFQNEAQLEKSRLLSDRFSAERPKGSFSTLEIQRTEQGDSAMYLCASSLQNSPLHFGNGTRLTVT.

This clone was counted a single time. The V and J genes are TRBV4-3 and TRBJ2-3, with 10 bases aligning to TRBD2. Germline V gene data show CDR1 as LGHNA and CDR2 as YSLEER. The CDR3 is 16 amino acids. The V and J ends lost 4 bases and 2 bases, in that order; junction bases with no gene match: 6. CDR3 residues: CASSLSGGAVTDTQYF. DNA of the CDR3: TGCGCCAGCAGCCTAAGCGGGGGGGCCGTCACAGATACGCAGTATTTT.